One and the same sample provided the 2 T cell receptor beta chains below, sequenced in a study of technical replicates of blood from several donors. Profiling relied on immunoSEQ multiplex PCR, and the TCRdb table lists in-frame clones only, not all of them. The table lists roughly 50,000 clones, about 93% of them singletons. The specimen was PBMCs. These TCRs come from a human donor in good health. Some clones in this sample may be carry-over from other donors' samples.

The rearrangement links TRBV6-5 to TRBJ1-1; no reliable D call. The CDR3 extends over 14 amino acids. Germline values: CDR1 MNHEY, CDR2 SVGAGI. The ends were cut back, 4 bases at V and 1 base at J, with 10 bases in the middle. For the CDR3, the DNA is TGTGCCAGCAGTTTCGGAGTAAAGAACACTGAAGCTTTCTTT. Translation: CASSFGVKNTEAFF.

In DNA, the CDR3 is TGTGCCAGCAGCTTAGGAGGACTAGCGGCCGAGCAGTACTTC. Amino acid sequence: CASSLGGLAAEQYF. The gene calls are TRBV21-1 and TRBJ2-7; the D call in the table, TRBD2, was not verified against the DNA. TRBV21-1 represents a pseudogene. This CDR3 comprises 14 residues.